Listed here are 6 T cell receptor beta chains from one sample, sequenced in a study of graft-versus-host responses after intestinal transplantation listed by TCRdb under 2021. The method behind the library was the immunoSEQ multiplex PCR assay. Not all clones reach the TCRdb copy of this immuneACCESS table, which keeps in-frame sequences only. Checked studies attribute under half of the gap to unresolved V genes and leave the rest unexplained. This sample holds approximately 130,000 clones; over 85% were observed only once. Over 0.15% of the sample is taken by the ten largest. The time point label here, explained by the study, means: cells obtained before transplantation from donor or recipient. The antigens of these receptors remain unknown. The sample here was unstimulated CD4+ T cells sorted from spleen or lymph node cells, taken before intestinal transplant. The receptors shown here come from a human donor who received an intestinal transplant.

The chain employs TRBV4-2 and TRBJ2-7; 9 bases align to TRBD2. The CDR3 length is 17 residues. With V trimmed by 0 bases and J by 4 bases, 10 bases remained unmatched. CDR1 and CDR2 from the germline V gene are LGHNA and YNFKEQ. CDR3 in amino acids: CASSQDEIAGGPYEQYF. CDR3 in DNA: TGTGCCAGCAGCCAAGATGAGATTGCGGGGGGGCCATACGAGCAGTACTTC.

The CDR3, as DNA: TGTGCCATCAAGGCAGAGGCAAGCAATCAGCCCCAGCATTTT. It yields the protein CAIKAEASNQPQHF. The chain uses TRBV10-3 and TRBJ1-5; D unclear. V lost 7 bases and J lost 1, with 11 bases in between. This CDR3 spans 14 amino acids. Germline V gene sequence: CDR1 ENHRY, CDR2 SYGVKD.

To note about this clone: Other nucleotide sequences in the sample specify the same CDR3. This chain connects TRBV6-4 to TRBJ1-1; no clear D. V was clipped by 5 bases and J by 0 bases, with 7 bases between them. Germline CDR1 MRHNA, CDR2 SNTAGT. The CDR3 totals 13 residues. CDR3 nucleotides: TGTGCCAGCAGTTCGGAGATGAACACTGAAGCTTTCTTT. This gives the protein CASSSEMNTEAFF.

This clone was seen a few times. The rearrangement joins TRBV10-1 to TRBJ2-7; TRBD1 matches 9 bases. Trimming at V came to 0 bases and at J to 3 bases, leaving 3 bases not matched to a gene. CDR3 length: 15 amino acids. CDR1 and CDR2 (germline): WNHNN, SYGVQD (reference sequence). CDR3 nucleotides: TGCGCCAGCAGTGAGTCCCCGGACAGGGGCTACGAGCAGTACTTC. This translates into CASSESPDRGYEQYF.

The chain is built from TRBV13 and TRBJ2-5; TRBD2 might be the D (7 bases). V was shortened by 3 bases and J by 6 bases, with 17 bases between the two germline ends. Germline loops: CDR1 PRHDT, CDR2 FYEKMQ (reference sequence). There are 15 residues in the CDR3. The CDR3 is CASSLGKGGIKTQYF. CDR3 coding DNA: TGTGCCAGCAGCTTGGGAAAGGGGGGGATAAAGACCCAGTACTTC. The complete variable domain, with remaining parts taken from reference TRBV13 and TRBJ2-5, reads AAGVIQSPRHLIKEKRETATLKCYPIPRHDTVYWYQQGPGQDPQFLISFYEKMQSDKGSIPDRFSAQQFSDYHSELNMSSLELGDSALYFCASSLGKGGIKTQYFGPGTRLLVL.

This chain uses TRBV30 with TRBJ1-3; 7 bases agree with TRBD1. Germline lookup yields CDR1 GTSNPN and CDR2 SVGIG (reference sequence). This CDR3 contains 14 residues. V was clipped by 2 bases and J by 4 bases; unmatched bases: 5. CDR3 in amino acids: CAWSRGLLGNTIYF. CDR3 DNA sequence: TGTGCCTGGAGTAGGGGGCTTCTCGGAAACACCATATATTTT. Variable domain in full (rest from reference TRBV30 and TRBJ1-3): SQTIHQWPATLVQPVGSPLSLECTVEGTSNPNLYWYRQAAGRGLQLLFYSVGIGQISSEVPQNLSASRPQDRQFILSSKKLLLSDSGFYLCAWSRGLLGNTIYFGEGSWLTVV.